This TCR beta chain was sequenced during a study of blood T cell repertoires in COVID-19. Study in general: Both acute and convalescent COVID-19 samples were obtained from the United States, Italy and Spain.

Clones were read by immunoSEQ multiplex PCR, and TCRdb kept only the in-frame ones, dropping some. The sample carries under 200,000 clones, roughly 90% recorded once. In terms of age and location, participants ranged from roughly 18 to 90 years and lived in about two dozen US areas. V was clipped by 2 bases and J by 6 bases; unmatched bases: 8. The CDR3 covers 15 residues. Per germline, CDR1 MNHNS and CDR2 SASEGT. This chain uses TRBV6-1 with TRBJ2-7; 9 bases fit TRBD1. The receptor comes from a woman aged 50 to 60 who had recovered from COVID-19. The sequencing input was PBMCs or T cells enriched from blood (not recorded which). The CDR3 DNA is TGTGCCAGCAGTGAATGGGGACAGGGAGGTCGCGAGCAGTACTTC. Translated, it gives CASSEWGQGGREQYF.